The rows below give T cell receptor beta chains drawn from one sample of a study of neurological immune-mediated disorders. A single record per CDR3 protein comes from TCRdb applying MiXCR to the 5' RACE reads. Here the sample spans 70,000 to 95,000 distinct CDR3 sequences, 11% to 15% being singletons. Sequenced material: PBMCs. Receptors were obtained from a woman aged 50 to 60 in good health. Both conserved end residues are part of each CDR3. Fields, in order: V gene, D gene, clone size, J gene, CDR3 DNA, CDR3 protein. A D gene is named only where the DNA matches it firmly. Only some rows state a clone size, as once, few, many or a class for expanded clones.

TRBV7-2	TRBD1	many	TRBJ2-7	TGTGCCAGCAGCCACGAAGGGGGCAGGGAGCAGTACTTC	CASSHEGGREQYF
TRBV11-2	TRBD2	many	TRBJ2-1	TGTGCCAGCAGCTTAGCGCGACTAGCTGTTAATGAGCAGTTCTTC	CASSLARLAVNEQFF
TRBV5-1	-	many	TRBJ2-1	TGCGCCAGCGGAAAGACAGGAAACTACAATGAGCAGTTCTTC	CASGKTGNYNEQFF
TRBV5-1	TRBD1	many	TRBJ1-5	TGCGCCAGCAGCATGACAGGGGTGGGCAATCAGCCCCAGCATTTT	CASSMTGVGNQPQHF
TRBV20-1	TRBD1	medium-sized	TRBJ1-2	TGCAGTGCTGCCGGGACAGGCGATTATGGCTACACCTTC	CSAAGTGDYGYTF
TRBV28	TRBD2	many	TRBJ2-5	TGTGCCAGCAGTCCCCCCGCCGGGCGGGGGGGCGAGACCCAGTACTTC	CASSPPAGRGGETQYF
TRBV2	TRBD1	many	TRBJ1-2	TGTGCCAGCAGTGATCTTCGGACAGGGTCTGGCTACACCTTC	CASSDLRTGSGYTF
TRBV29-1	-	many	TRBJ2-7	TGCAGCGGCTACAGGGCGGGGACCTACGAGCAGTACTTC	CSGYRAGTYEQYF
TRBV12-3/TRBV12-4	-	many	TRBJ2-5	TGTGCCAGCAGTTCCCATGACGAGACCCAGTACTTC	CASSSHDETQYF
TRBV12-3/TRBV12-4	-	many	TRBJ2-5	TGTGCCAGCAGGGGGGGGCCGGAGACCCAGTACTTC	CASRGGPETQYF
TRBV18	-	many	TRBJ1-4	TGTGCCAGCTCACCACCATACAGCCGCGCAACTAATGAAAAACTGTTTTTT	CASSPPYSRATNEKLFF
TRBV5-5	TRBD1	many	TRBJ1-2	TGTGCCAGCAGCCCAAGGGGGACAGGGGGCATGAACTATGGCTACACCTTC	CASSPRGTGGMNYGYTF
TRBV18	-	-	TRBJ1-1	TGTGCCAGCTCACAGGCAATGAACACTGAAGCTTTCTTT	CASSQAMNTEAFF
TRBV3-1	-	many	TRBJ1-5	TGTGCCAGCAGCCAAGGGGTCTCCAATCAGCCCCAGCATTTT	CASSQGVSNQPQHF
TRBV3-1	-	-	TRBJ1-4	TGTGCCAGCAGCCCTTCAATCGAAAAACTGTTTTTT	CASSPSIEKLFF
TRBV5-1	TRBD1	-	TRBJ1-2	TGCGCCAGCAGCGAGGGACAGGCGGCTGGCTACACCTTC	CASSEGQAAGYTF
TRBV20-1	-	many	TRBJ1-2	TGCAGCGCTGACGATAGGGGCTATGGCTACACCTTC	CSADDRGYGYTF
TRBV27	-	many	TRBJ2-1	TGTGCCAGCAATCGGTGGGGCGGGACCTACAATGAGCAGTTCTTC	CASNRWGGTYNEQFF
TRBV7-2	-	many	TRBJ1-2	TGTGCCAGCAGCCCCGGGACGGATAACTATGGCTACACCTTC	CASSPGTDNYGYTF
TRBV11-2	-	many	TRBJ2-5	TGTGCCAGCACCCGACGAGTAGGGGAGACCCAGTACTTC	CASTRRVGETQYF
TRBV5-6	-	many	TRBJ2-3	TGTGCCAGCAGCTTGCGAGTTTATCTGGGAATTAGCACAGATACGCAGTATTTT	CASSLRVYLGISTDTQYF
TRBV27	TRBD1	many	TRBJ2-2	TGTGCCACCCGGACAGGGTTTAGCACCGGGGAGCTGTTTTTT	CATRTGFSTGELFF
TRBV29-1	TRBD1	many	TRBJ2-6	TGCAGCGTACAGGGGATCCCTGGGGCCAACGTCCTGACTTTC	CSVQGIPGANVLTF
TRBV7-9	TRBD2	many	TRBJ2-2	TGTGCCAGCAGCTACGGACCGGGGGGAACCGGGGAGCTGTTTTTT	CASSYGPGGTGELFF
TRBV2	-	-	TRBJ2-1	TGTGCCAGCAGCCTGACTAGTATTGAGCAGTTCTTC	CASSLTSIEQFF
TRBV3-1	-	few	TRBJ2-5	TGTGCCAGCAGACAAAGTGGCCCCGCAGAGACCCAGTACTTC	CASRQSGPAETQYF
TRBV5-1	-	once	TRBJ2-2	TGCGTCAGCAGCTTGGGGCATGGACATAACACCGGGGAGCTGTTTTTT	CVSSLGHGHNTGELFF
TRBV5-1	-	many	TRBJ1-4	TGCGCCAGCAGCTTGAACCAGGGACCTGAAAAACTGTTTTTT	CASSLNQGPEKLFF
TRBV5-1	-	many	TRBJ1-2	TGCGCCAGCAGCCCCGGTGGGTCTCTGAACCCTTTCCACTATGGCTACACCTTC	CASSPGGSLNPFHYGYTF
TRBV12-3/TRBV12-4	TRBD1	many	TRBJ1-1	TGTGCCAGCAGCAAAACACAGGGGCTGAACACTGAAGCTTTCTTT	CASSKTQGLNTEAFF
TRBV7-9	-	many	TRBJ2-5	TGTGCCAGCAGCTTAGTTCGGACGGGAGAGACCCAGTACTTC	CASSLVRTGETQYF
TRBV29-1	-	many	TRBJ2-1	TGCAGCGTGGTGCTAGCCGACTCGTACAATGAGCAGTTCTTC	CSVVLADSYNEQFF
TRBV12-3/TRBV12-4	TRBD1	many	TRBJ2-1	TGTGCCAGCAGAACCCGCGGGACAGGGGGACGGATCATGGATGAGCAGTTCTTC	CASRTRGTGGRIMDEQFF
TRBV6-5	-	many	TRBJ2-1	TGTGCCAGCAGTTTTCGAAGGGCCGCAGGGGAAAGTTCCTACAATGAGCAGTTCTTC	CASSFRRAAGESSYNEQFF
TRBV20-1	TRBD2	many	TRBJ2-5	TGCAGTGCTCGCGGACTAGCGGGCTTGGACGAGACCCAGTACTTC	CSARGLAGLDETQYF
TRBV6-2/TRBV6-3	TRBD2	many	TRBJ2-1	TGTGCCAGCAGTTACCTTTTCCAACTAGCGGGGTCAGACAATGAGCAGTTCTTC	CASSYLFQLAGSDNEQFF
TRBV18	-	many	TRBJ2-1	TGTGCCAGCTCACCAACGGGAAGCTGGTTTGGGAATGAGCAGTTCTTC	CASSPTGSWFGNEQFF
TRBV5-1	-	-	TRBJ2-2	TGCGCCAGCAGCTTGAATTTGGGGGGGAACACCGGGGAGCTGTTTTTT	CASSLNLGGNTGELFF
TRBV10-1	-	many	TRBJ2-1	TGCGCCAGCAGTGAAAGGTCCTACAATGAGCAGTTCTTC	CASSERSYNEQFF
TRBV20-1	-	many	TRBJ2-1	TGCAGTGCGAAGATCCGGGGCAGGAATGAGCAGTTCTTC	CSAKIRGRNEQFF
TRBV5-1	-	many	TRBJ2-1	TGCGCCAGCAGCTTGGGGGTGACAGGAGGTGGGAATGAGCAGTTCTTC	CASSLGVTGGGNEQFF
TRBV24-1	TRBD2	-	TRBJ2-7	TGTGCCACCAGTGAATTAGCGGGGGGGCTGTACGAGCAGTACTTC	CATSELAGGLYEQYF
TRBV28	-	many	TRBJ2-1	TGTGCCAGCAGAGCGAACGGGGGGCGCTACAATGAGCAGTTCTTC	CASRANGGRYNEQFF
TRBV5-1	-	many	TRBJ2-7	TGCGCCAGCAGCGCCTATACAGGGCCCTACGAGCAGTACTTC	CASSAYTGPYEQYF
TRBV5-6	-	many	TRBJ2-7	TGTGCCAGCAGCTTCAGGGGGGCTTCTAGTAGGTACGAGCAGTACTTC	CASSFRGASSRYEQYF
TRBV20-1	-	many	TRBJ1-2	TGCAGTGCTAGAGCCCCCGGGGGGAGGGCTGGTGGCTACACCTTC	CSARAPGGRAGGYTF
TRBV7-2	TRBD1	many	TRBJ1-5	TGTGCCAGCAGCTTGGCAGGGGGTGAGCAGCCCCAGCATTTT	CASSLAGGEQPQHF
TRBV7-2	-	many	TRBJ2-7	TGTGCCAGCAGCTTAGCACCACCGGACCCTCTCGAGCAGTACTTC	CASSLAPPDPLEQYF
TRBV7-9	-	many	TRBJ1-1	TGTGCCAGCAGCTCTCAGCCGAACACTGAAGCTTTCTTT	CASSSQPNTEAFF